This T cell receptor beta chain was sequenced for a study of regulatory T cells in long-lasting Graves disease listed by TCRdb under 2021. With regard to the full study: Antithyroid drugs had been taken for less than 3 months by newly diagnosed Graves' disease patients. Peripheral blood TCR sequencing and RNA sequencing compared persistent Graves' disease patients with newly diagnosed Graves' disease patients. The study took place in China and was registered as a clinical trial. A total of 33 samples were covered by TCR sequencing, comprising around 13 persistent and around 20 newly diagnosed Graves' disease patients.

According to the study, the label for this sample's time point signals: newly diagnosed GD, antithyroid drugs for less than 3 months. For both TCR sequencing and RNA sequencing, RNA was extracted from PBMCs in TRIzol. Graves' disease was diagnosed according to American Thyroid Association guidelines. Recruitment of patients was carried out at an endocrinology department in Xi'an, China. From each patient, 7.5 to 9.5 milliliters of peripheral blood was collected into an EDTA anticoagulant tube. Ficoll Paque Plus density gradient separation was used to isolate PBMCs, and no additional T cell sorting was done. An Agilent 2100 Bioanalyzer and agarose gel were used to check RNA quality, and a NanoDrop 2000 was used to measure RNA concentration. The cysteine opens and the phenylalanine closes a CDR3 of 13 amino acids. The read is trimmed to its CDR3 DNA, 39 bases read in frame from base 1. Between the V and J ends, shortened by 4 bases and 9 bases respectively, the junction contains 15 bases.

Receptor amplification or capture employed multiplex PCR. The run used an Illumina HiSeq 4000. To build TCR beta libraries, CDR3 regions were amplified by Arm-PCR using iRepertoire HTBI primers. Before sequencing, the PCR products underwent gel purification. As for the authors' bioinformatics: Gene usage analysis of CDR3 amino acid clonotypes used the 55 to 65 TRBV and 14 TRBJ segments found across samples. COPE and FqMerger were used to merge filtered high-quality paired reads into contigs. BLAST was used to align contigs to IMGT TRBV, TRBD and TRBJ reference genes, with CDR3 defined following IMGT. Any clonotype with a frequency above 0.1% was counted as a highly expanded clone. Shannon entropy was used to measure repertoire diversity, and the Gini coefficient was used to measure V-J evenness. Public clonotypes were defined as clonotypes shared by more than one individual. TCRdb passed the public sequencing reads through fastp at Q25 and MiXCR, retaining productive beta sequences. Identical CDR3 proteins give one entry, which carries the most common genes and DNA. The V and J calls and clone size come from TCRdb's table, not from the authors' own analysis. This sample lists roughly 610,000 distinct CDR3 sequences; 15% to 20% were detected once. About 11% of the sample lies in the top ten.

In this sample, this clonotype turned up a few times. The specificity of this receptor is unknown. No per-base quality is available; no much larger clone lies one base away. General study outcomes and caveats: Lower TCR Shannon entropy and fewer highly expanded clones were observed in persistent Graves' disease patients than in newly diagnosed patients, which suggested clonal expansion. Because the primary lesion, thyroid tissue, could not be accessed, the study looked at peripheral blood alone. The authors noted that the small sample size was a limitation that may lower accuracy. More public clonotypes were shared among persistent patients (2,741) than among newly diagnosed patients (just under 1,000). Preferential use of TRBV28, TRBJ1-2 and TRBJ2-5 was observed in persistent disease, whereas TRBV20-1 and TRBJ2-1 were favored in newly diagnosed disease. Only the TCR beta chain was sequenced and analyzed.

The sample was also reused in another study, on T cells in Graves' hyperthyroidism and ophthalmopathy. From the second report: Stable Graves' hyperthyroidism was defined as the absence of progression to ophthalmopathy over 18 months of follow-up. Hyperthyroidism patients were newly diagnosed, had a disease duration of under 2 months, and were aged 18 to 65 years. Any patient with an uncontrolled infection, another autoimmune disease, pregnancy or lactation was excluded. Diagnoses were established on the basis of clinical symptoms, serum thyroxine and TRAb, thyroid ultrasound, and orbital computed tomography. For the first round of RT-PCR on the TCR CDR3, the HTBI primer set was used together with the Qiagen OneStep RT-PCR kit. Most expanded thyroid clonotypes (frequency above 0.001) were also detected in blood, suggesting blood repertoires may reflect thyroid immune responses. Ophthalmopathy was separated from stable hyperthyroidism by a 13 V-J signature model, with 85% to 90% sensitivity and 81% to 83% specificity obtained in cross-validation and 80%/75% obtained in testing. In validation, the model predicted progression to ophthalmopathy a median of 6.5 months before onset, with 70% to 71% sensitivity and 72.22% specificity. A discovery cohort of about a hundred patients, 43 with Graves' ophthalmopathy and approximately 55 with stable Graves' hyperthyroidism, was used to find distinguishing TCR V-J signatures. Prospective prediction of ophthalmopathy was tested in an independent validation cohort consisting of under 20 hyperthyroidism patients and more than 15 patients who later progressed to ophthalmopathy. The 95 to 100 discovery patients were randomly split 7:3 into training and test sets. Thyroid tissue and blood T-cell repertoires from six Graves' hyperthyroidism patients were also compared in the study. After sampling, hyperthyroidism patients received methimazole starting at 30 mg daily, and ophthalmopathy patients received high-dose intravenous methylprednisolone. Libraries were constructed in a second round of multiplex PCR, after which size selection and purification were performed. Paired-end sequencing of the libraries was performed with 100 bp reads on an Illumina HiSeq2000. SOAPnuke was used to process the raw data, with reads discarded if the reads contained adapters or uncalled bases, had a mean Phred below 15, or lacked an exact constant-primer or identifier match. High-quality paired reads were merged using COPE v1.2.5, and each unique nucleotide sequence was defined as a clonotype. Clonotypes were aligned to IMGT TRBV, TRBD and TRBJ reference segments using MiTCR v1.1. The analysis was restricted to V-J combinations with a frequency above 0.0001, which together covered around 99% of the repertoires. A TCS score was defined as the ratio of F50 (clonal expansion) to E x V (chaos), with BLOSUM62-based TCRdist applied between CDR3 peptides within each V-J. Welch's t-statistics and random forest reduced some 510 V-J features to 10 to 15, which were used in a naive Bayes classifier (R e1071). No statistical method was used to fix the sample size in advance, and group allocation was not hidden from the investigators. The paper describes TCR Vbeta CDR3 sequencing of 140 or so peripheral blood samples, made up of fewer than 50 ophthalmopathy patients, some 80 hyperthyroidism patients and 17 progressor patients.

Recombination joined TRBV12-3 or TRBV12-4 with TRBJ2-5; the D gene is not confidently resolved. Here the sequenced sample was peripheral blood mononuclear cells (PBMCs), taken at new diagnosis, from a patient treated with antithyroid drugs. The TCR originated in a man aged 18 to 29 with Graves disease. Donor details come from another sample of the same person, matched by shared clones. The nucleotides are TGTGCCAGCAGTTCGATCCCCGGCCTTCCCCAGTACTTC. Its coded protein is CASSSIPGLPQYF.